One and the same sample provided the 8 T cell receptor beta chains below, sequenced in a study of T cells after yellow fever vaccination. TCRdb independently ran MiXCR on the 5' RACE reads; one entry per CDR3 protein. This repertoire shows some 500,000 distinct CDR3 sequences, less than 15% found once; its top ten account for about 14%. Here the sequenced sample was PBMCs, taken on the day of the yellow fever booster vaccination. These receptors were collected from a man between 25 and 39 years old who received the YFV17D yellow fever vaccine.

This rearrangement joins TRBV7-2 to TRBJ2-5; D remains unclear. The CDR3 has 11 amino acids. Trimming took off 6 bases at V and 7 bases at J, with 9 bases between the two ends. Germline assignment: CDR1 SGHTA and CDR2 FQGNSA. CDR3 residues: CASSPRVTQYF. CDR3 nucleotides: TGTGCCAGCAGTCCTCGGGTGACCCAGTACTTC.

The chain joins TRBV20-1 to TRBJ2-5; weak D call: TRBD2 (5 bases). Germline V CDR1 and CDR2: DFQATT, SNEGSKA (reference sequence). V dropped 2 bases and J dropped 0 bases, with 13 bases sitting between them. This CDR3 has 15 residues. CDR3 loop: CSARNDYEYQETQYF. DNA of the CDR3: TGCAGTGCTAGAAATGACTACGAGTACCAAGAGACCCAGTACTTC.

This sequence joins TRBV23-1 and TRBJ2-7, with no clear D. TRBV23-1 is an ORF; its function is uncertain. The length of the CDR3 is 18 residues. Trimming removed 4 bases from V and 1 base from J, with 23 bases in between. Written as DNA, the CDR3 is TGCGCCAGCAGTCCCCGTTCCCGGTCGTACCACCCATCCTACGAGCAGTACTTC. It is translated as CASSPRSRSYHPSYEQYF.

The J gene is TRBJ1-6, the V gene TRBV27, with D possibly TRBD1 on 5 matching bases. Between the trimmed V and J ends, which lost 3 bases and 7 bases, there was a span of 16 bases. Germline values: CDR1 MNHEY, CDR2 SMNVEV (reference sequence). The CDR3 length is 16 residues. In DNA form, the CDR3 reads TGTGCCAGCAGTTTCTCGGGGGTAGGTCGGAATTCACCCCTCCACTTT. Residues: CASSFSGVGRNSPLHF.

This clonotype appeared many times. The chain carries TRBV7-6 and TRBJ2-5; 7 nucleotides match TRBD2. The CDR3 runs to 12 residues. The ends lost 5 bases at V and 7 bases at J; junction bases unmatched: 4. CDR1 is SGHVS and CDR2 is FNYEAQ in the germline V gene. The CDR3: CASSGTTPTQYF. The DNA for the CDR3 is TGTGCCAGCAGCGGGACTACCCCGACCCAGTACTTC.

The chain has TRBV19 and TRBJ1-1, with D perhaps TRBD1 (6 bases). The CDR3 is 15 amino acids. Trimming took 9 bases from V and 3 from J, leaving 20 bases between them. From germline, CDR1 is LNHDA and CDR2 SQIVND (reference sequence). CDR3 coding DNA: TGTGCCAGCACCATAGTTCGGGGGCTTTACACTGAAGCTTTCTTT. Residues: CASTIVRGLYTEAFF.

The chain combines TRBV4-3 with TRBJ2-7, with no clear D. CDR3 length: 15 amino acids. Germline CDR1 is LGHNA and CDR2 is YSLEER. The ends were cut back, 0 bases at V and 2 bases at J, with 11 bases in the middle. The CDR3 region is CASSQEARSAYEQYF. The CDR3 DNA reads as TGCGCCAGCAGCCAAGAAGCCAGGTCCGCCTACGAGCAGTACTTC.

This clonotype appeared a few times. The chain joins TRBV14 to TRBJ2-1, with 16 bases matching TRBD2. The V and J ends lost 6 bases and 8 bases, in that order; junction bases with no gene match: 7. The CDR3 covers 16 residues. The germline gives CDR1 SGHDN, CDR2 FVKESK. The CDR3: CASSGTSGRALYEQFF. CDR3 nucleotide sequence: TGTGCCAGCAGTGGGACTAGCGGGAGGGCCTTGTATGAGCAGTTCTTC.